The entry below describes one T cell receptor beta chain. Its antigen remains unidentified. V lost 2 bases and J 0 bases, leaving 12 bases between the germline ends. Germline V gene sequence: CDR1 SGHTA, CDR2 FQGTGA. CDR3 length: 16 residues. Some clones are missing from TCRdb's copy, which holds only in-frame ones; the method was immunoSEQ multiplex PCR. Among 25,000 to 35,000 clones, approximately 91% were seen once, and the ten largest hold about 30%. This sample is drawn from a study of OX40 agonist ivuxolimab in advanced cancers. As for the study in general: Cancers in dose escalation were hepatocellular, melanoma, renal cell and head and neck. Earlier treatment with anti-PD-1, anti-PD-L1 or anti-CTLA-4 was permitted, and roughly 40% had received some.

Findings of the study overall: The antigen specificity of the peripheral T cells (those that were expanded) was not determined. Nonresponders included some who also had low normalized T-cell clonal expansion.

The source material was CD4+ or CD8+ T cells sorted from blood, sampled in a trial of the OX40 agonist ivuxolimab. This clonotype was sampled from an adult with an advanced solid tumor such as melanoma, head and neck, liver or kidney cancer. The chain carries TRBV7-3 and TRBJ2-3; tentative D call: TRBD2 (5 bases). The CDR3 loop is CASSLGGGLSTDTQYF. The CDR3 DNA reads as TGTGCCAGCAGCTTAGGCGGCGGGTTAAGCACAGATACGCAGTATTTT. Based on the CDR3 plus reference TRBV7-3 and TRBJ2-3, the full variable domain is GAGVSQTPSNKVTEKGKYVELRCDPISGHTALYWYRQSLGQGPEFLIYFQGTGAADDSGLPNDRFFAVRPEGSVSTLKIQRTERGDSAVYLCASSLGGGLSTDTQYFGPGTRLTVL.